This T cell receptor (beta chain) derives from a study of cytomegalovirus exposure and HLA in healthy donors. Study outcomes and limitations: Sequencing depth across donors, presence/absence analyses assumed, was roughly uniform. A later examination showed that TCR association rates differed by HLA locus, with DRB1 most and HLA-C fewest.

The V and J ends lost 0 bases and 7 bases respectively, with 15 bases between them. Germline-derived CDR1 and CDR2 are MNHNY and SVGAGI (reference sequence). The CDR3 covers 16 residues. As for this clone: Its specificity is not known.

The PCR made use of 60 Vbeta and 13 Jbeta primers. The data were produced by immunoSEQ multiplex PCR, yet TCRdb's version contains in-frame clones alone and is incomplete. The sample contains 210,000 or so clones, about 77% of which appear only once. The V gene is TRBV6-6, the J gene TRBJ2-2, with a weak D call TRBD2 (6 bases). The sequence came from a boy aged 5-17 years in good health and CMV-seronegative. Input material: PBMCs. Here the CDR3 DNA reads TGTGCCAGCAGTTACTCGGCGGGGCGGTGGGGCGGGGAGCTGTTTTTT. It yields the protein CASSYSAGRWGGELFF.